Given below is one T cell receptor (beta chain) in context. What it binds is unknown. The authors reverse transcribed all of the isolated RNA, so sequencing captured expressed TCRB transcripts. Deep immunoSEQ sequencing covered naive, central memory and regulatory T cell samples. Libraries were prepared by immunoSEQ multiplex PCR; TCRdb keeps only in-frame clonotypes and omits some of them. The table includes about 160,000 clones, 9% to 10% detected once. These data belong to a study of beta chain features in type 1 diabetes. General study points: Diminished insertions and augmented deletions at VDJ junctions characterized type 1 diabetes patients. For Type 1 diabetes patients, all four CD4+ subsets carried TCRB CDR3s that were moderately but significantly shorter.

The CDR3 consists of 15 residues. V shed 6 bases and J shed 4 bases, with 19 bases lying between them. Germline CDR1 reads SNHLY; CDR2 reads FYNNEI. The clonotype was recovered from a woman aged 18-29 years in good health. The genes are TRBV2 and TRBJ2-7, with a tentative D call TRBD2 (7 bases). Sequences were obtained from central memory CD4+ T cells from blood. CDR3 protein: CASRQGGLSFYEQYF. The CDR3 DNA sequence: TGTGCCAGCAGGCAAGGGGGACTATCCTTTTACGAGCAGTACTTC.